Listed below are T cell receptor beta chains from one sample, sequenced in a study of T-cell reconstitution after alpha-beta-depleted transplantation in children. TCRdb re-analysed the PCR reads in MiXCR, keeping a single row per CDR3 protein. There are some 110,000 distinct CDR3 sequences in the sample; around 10% occur only once, and roughly a third lies in the top ten. The sample in question was PBMCs, obtained before TCRalphabeta/CD19-depleted stem cell transplant. Every receptor here comes from a boy younger than 10 with acute lymphoblastic leukemia, due to receive a stem cell transplant. The CDR3 runs from the conserved cysteine through the conserved F or W. A D gene is named only where the DNA matches it firmly. The listing skips clone size in some rows; elsewhere it reads once, few, many or a size class.

abundance: .
j_gene: TRBJ2-7
v_gene: TRBV20-1
d_gene: .
CDR3aa: CSARGVGRALEQYF
CDR3nt: TGCAGTGCTAGAGGGGTCGGGAGAGCACTCGAGCAGTACTTC

abundance: .
j_gene: TRBJ1-2
v_gene: TRBV6-5
d_gene: TRBD1
CDR3aa: CASSYSPDRGYGYTF
CDR3nt: TGTGCCAGCAGTTACTCACCGGACAGGGGCTATGGCTACACCTTC

abundance: .
j_gene: TRBJ1-6
v_gene: TRBV25-1
d_gene: TRBD1
CDR3aa: CASSDTGQALLWNSPLHF
CDR3nt: TGTGCCAGCAGTGATACGGGACAGGCACTACTATGGAATTCACCCCTCCACTTT

abundance: many
j_gene: TRBJ2-7
v_gene: TRBV28
d_gene: TRBD1
CDR3aa: CASSSRVWDRGLYEQYF
CDR3nt: TGTGCCAGCAGTTCAAGGGTTTGGGACAGGGGGCTCTACGAGCAGTACTTC

abundance: many
j_gene: TRBJ2-5
v_gene: TRBV7-2
d_gene: .
CDR3aa: CASSLSRYGLGPETQYF
CDR3nt: TGTGCCAGCAGCTTATCGAGATACGGTCTGGGCCCAGAGACCCAGTACTTC

abundance: many
j_gene: TRBJ2-2
v_gene: TRBV2
d_gene: TRBD2
CDR3aa: CASSEVRLAGGVTGELFF
CDR3nt: TGTGCCAGCAGTGAAGTTCGACTAGCGGGAGGGGTCACCGGGGAGCTGTTTTTT

abundance: few
j_gene: TRBJ1-1
v_gene: TRBV12-3/TRBV12-4
d_gene: .
CDR3aa: CASSSPFRTEAFF
CDR3nt: TGTGCCAGCAGTTCCCCGTTTCGGACTGAAGCTTTCTTT

abundance: few
j_gene: TRBJ2-7
v_gene: TRBV10-3
d_gene: .
CDR3aa: CAISVEYGFPYEQYF
CDR3nt: TGTGCCATCAGTGTTGAATACGGTTTCCCCTACGAGCAGTACTTC

abundance: .
j_gene: TRBJ2-6
v_gene: TRBV6-1
d_gene: TRBD1
CDR3aa: CASSAGTGGSGANVLTF
CDR3nt: TGTGCCAGCAGTGCCGGGACAGGGGGCTCTGGGGCCAACGTCCTGACTTTC

abundance: few
j_gene: TRBJ2-1
v_gene: TRBV9
d_gene: .
CDR3aa: CASSAGHSDGYNEQFF
CDR3nt: TGTGCCAGCAGCGCCGGGCATTCAGACGGCTACAATGAGCAGTTCTTC

abundance: .
j_gene: TRBJ2-5
v_gene: TRBV7-9
d_gene: .
CDR3aa: CASSLDGAWETQYF
CDR3nt: TGTGCCAGCAGCTTAGACGGGGCCTGGGAGACCCAGTACTTC

abundance: many
j_gene: TRBJ2-4
v_gene: TRBV5-1
d_gene: TRBD2
CDR3aa: CASSPIAGLAKNIQYF
CDR3nt: TGCGCCAGCAGCCCAATAGCGGGTCTAGCCAAAAACATTCAGTACTTC

abundance: .
j_gene: TRBJ2-5
v_gene: TRBV3-1
d_gene: .
CDR3aa: CASSQGGAETQYF
CDR3nt: TGTGCCAGCAGCCAGGGGGGCGCAGAGACCCAGTACTTC

abundance: .
j_gene: TRBJ2-1
v_gene: TRBV30
d_gene: .
CDR3aa: CAWSVISGNEQFF
CDR3nt: TGTGCCTGGAGTGTAATCTCGGGCAATGAGCAGTTCTTC

abundance: .
j_gene: TRBJ2-5
v_gene: TRBV11-2
d_gene: TRBD2
CDR3aa: CASSLGLAARQETQYF
CDR3nt: TGTGCCAGCAGCTTAGGACTAGCGGCCCGCCAAGAGACCCAGTACTTC

abundance: few
j_gene: TRBJ2-6
v_gene: TRBV7-9
d_gene: .
CDR3aa: CASSFRALLSGANVLTF
CDR3nt: TGTGCCAGCAGCTTCCGGGCCCTGCTCTCTGGGGCCAACGTCCTGACTTTC

abundance: .
j_gene: TRBJ2-2
v_gene: TRBV25-1
d_gene: .
CDR3aa: CASSRQLGNKNTGELFF
CDR3nt: TGTGCCAGCAGTAGGCAGTTAGGTAACAAGAACACCGGGGAGCTGTTTTTT

abundance: .
j_gene: TRBJ2-1
v_gene: TRBV7-2
d_gene: .
CDR3aa: CASSPGFITYNEQFF
CDR3nt: TGTGCCAGCAGCCCCGGCTTTATAACCTACAATGAGCAGTTCTTC

abundance: many
j_gene: TRBJ1-1
v_gene: TRBV7-9
d_gene: TRBD1
CDR3aa: CASSFRGAPNTEAFF
CDR3nt: TGTGCCAGCAGCTTCAGGGGGGCTCCGAACACTGAAGCTTTCTTT

abundance: .
j_gene: TRBJ1-2
v_gene: TRBV14
d_gene: .
CDR3aa: CASSQDTNYGYTF
CDR3nt: TGTGCCAGCAGCCAAGACACTAACTATGGCTACACCTTC

abundance: few
j_gene: TRBJ1-1
v_gene: TRBV29-1
d_gene: .
CDR3aa: CSVAFGSMNTEAFF
CDR3nt: TGCAGCGTTGCGTTCGGGAGTATGAACACTGAAGCTTTCTTT

abundance: .
j_gene: TRBJ2-2
v_gene: TRBV29-1
d_gene: TRBD1
CDR3aa: CSVEVSGGNTGELFF
CDR3nt: TGCAGCGTTGAAGTCTCAGGGGGGAACACCGGGGAGCTGTTTTTT

abundance: many
j_gene: TRBJ2-3
v_gene: TRBV5-5
d_gene: .
CDR3aa: CASSLDDRHPPDTQYF
CDR3nt: TGTGCCAGCAGCTTGGACGACCGGCACCCCCCAGATACGCAGTATTTT

abundance: .
j_gene: TRBJ2-1
v_gene: TRBV20-1
d_gene: .
CDR3aa: CSARDAEYNEQFF
CDR3nt: TGCAGTGCTAGGGACGCCGAGTACAATGAGCAGTTCTTC

abundance: .
j_gene: TRBJ1-1
v_gene: TRBV7-3
d_gene: .
CDR3aa: CASSLTPNTEAFF
CDR3nt: TGTGCCAGCAGCTTGACACCGAACACTGAAGCTTTCTTT

abundance: few
j_gene: TRBJ1-1
v_gene: TRBV7-9
d_gene: .
CDR3aa: CASRGFSGTEAFF
CDR3nt: TGTGCCAGCAGGGGGTTTAGCGGCACTGAAGCTTTCTTT

abundance: few
j_gene: TRBJ2-2
v_gene: TRBV5-5
d_gene: .
CDR3aa: CASSPGRGDTGELFF
CDR3nt: TGTGCCAGCAGCCCCGGGCGGGGCGACACCGGGGAGCTGTTTTTT

abundance: many
j_gene: TRBJ2-1
v_gene: TRBV10-3
d_gene: .
CDR3aa: CAASKDGYNEQFF
CDR3nt: TGTGCCGCAAGCAAGGACGGGTACAATGAGCAGTTCTTC

abundance: .
j_gene: TRBJ2-2
v_gene: TRBV20-1
d_gene: .
CDR3aa: CSAPGVLAGTGELFF
CDR3nt: TGCAGTGCTCCGGGAGTTTTAGCCGGAACCGGGGAGCTGTTTTTT

abundance: many
j_gene: TRBJ2-2
v_gene: TRBV5-1
d_gene: .
CDR3aa: CASSLGPARTGELFF
CDR3nt: TGCGCCAGCAGCTTGGGTCCCGCTCGCACCGGGGAGCTGTTTTTT

abundance: .
j_gene: TRBJ2-6
v_gene: TRBV18
d_gene: .
CDR3aa: CASSPLDSGANVLTF
CDR3nt: TGTGCCAGCTCACCACTAGACTCTGGGGCCAACGTCCTGACTTTC

abundance: many
j_gene: TRBJ2-2
v_gene: TRBV5-1
d_gene: .
CDR3aa: CASSLEGAGELFF
CDR3nt: TGCGCCAGCAGCTTGGAAGGGGCCGGGGAGCTGTTTTTT

abundance: few
j_gene: TRBJ2-7
v_gene: TRBV4-1
d_gene: TRBD2
CDR3aa: CASSQEKAGGFYEQYF
CDR3nt: TGCGCCAGCAGCCAAGAGAAAGCGGGAGGGTTTTACGAGCAGTACTTC

abundance: few
j_gene: TRBJ2-1
v_gene: TRBV3-1
d_gene: TRBD2
CDR3aa: CASSQDRLAGGHEQFF
CDR3nt: TGTGCCAGCAGCCAAGATAGGCTAGCGGGAGGGCATGAGCAGTTCTTC

abundance: many
j_gene: TRBJ2-7
v_gene: TRBV12-3/TRBV12-4
d_gene: .
CDR3aa: CASGVTGSSYEQYF
CDR3nt: TGTGCCAGCGGCGTTACCGGGAGTTCCTACGAGCAGTACTTC

abundance: .
j_gene: TRBJ2-6
v_gene: TRBV30
d_gene: TRBD1
CDR3aa: CAWSAYPGTGSGANVLTF
CDR3nt: TGTGCCTGGAGTGCCTACCCCGGGACAGGCTCCGGGGCCAACGTCCTGACTTTC

abundance: many
j_gene: TRBJ2-1
v_gene: TRBV20-1
d_gene: .
CDR3aa: CSARQGISYNEQFF
CDR3nt: TGCAGTGCTAGGCAGGGCATCTCCTACAATGAGCAGTTCTTC

abundance: .
j_gene: TRBJ2-7
v_gene: TRBV12-3/TRBV12-4
d_gene: .
CDR3aa: CASSLWGSLHEQYF
CDR3nt: TGTGCCAGCAGTTTGTGGGGGTCACTTCACGAGCAGTACTTC

abundance: .
j_gene: TRBJ1-6
v_gene: TRBV12-3/TRBV12-4
d_gene: TRBD1
CDR3aa: CASSQTGINSPLHF
CDR3nt: TGTGCCAGCAGTCAGACAGGGATCAATTCACCCCTCCACTTT

abundance: medium-sized
j_gene: TRBJ2-7
v_gene: TRBV5-1
d_gene: .
CDR3aa: CASSLDDYEQYF
CDR3nt: TGCGCCAGCAGCTTGGACGACTACGAGCAGTACTTC

abundance: few
j_gene: TRBJ1-6
v_gene: TRBV5-1
d_gene: TRBD1
CDR3aa: CASSLATGIGSPLHF
CDR3nt: TGCGCCAGCAGCTTGGCGACAGGGATCGGTTCACCCCTCCACTTT

abundance: .
j_gene: TRBJ2-1
v_gene: TRBV29-1
d_gene: TRBD1
CDR3aa: CSGGQGGNEQFF
CDR3nt: TGCAGCGGGGGACAGGGGGGCAATGAGCAGTTCTTC

abundance: .
j_gene: TRBJ2-1
v_gene: TRBV20-1
d_gene: .
CDR3aa: CSARDLRQSYNEQFF
CDR3nt: TGCAGTGCTAGAGATTTGCGACAGTCCTACAATGAGCAGTTCTTC

abundance: once
j_gene: TRBJ1-5
v_gene: TRBV30
d_gene: .
CDR3aa: CAWSQGRSNQPQHF
CDR3nt: TGTGCCTGGAGTCAAGGGAGGAGCAATCAGCCCCAGCATTTT

abundance: once
j_gene: TRBJ2-7
v_gene: TRBV28
d_gene: TRBD1
CDR3aa: CASSTPGTAQYYEQYF
CDR3nt: TGTGCCAGCAGTACACCGGGGACAGCTCAATACTACGAGCAGTACTTC

abundance: .
j_gene: TRBJ2-4
v_gene: TRBV7-9
d_gene: TRBD1
CDR3aa: CASSLSTGGRTKNIQYF
CDR3nt: TGTGCCAGCAGCTTATCTACAGGGGGGCGTACCAAAAACATTCAGTACTTC

abundance: .
j_gene: TRBJ2-7
v_gene: TRBV7-2
d_gene: TRBD1
CDR3aa: CASSFLVRDRVYNEQYF
CDR3nt: TGTGCCAGCAGCTTCCTAGTCCGGGACAGGGTCTACAACGAGCAGTACTTC

abundance: .
j_gene: TRBJ2-7
v_gene: TRBV7-6
d_gene: TRBD2
CDR3aa: CASSTGLVAYEQYF
CDR3nt: TGTGCCAGCAGCACGGGACTAGTTGCCTACGAGCAGTACTTC

abundance: .
j_gene: TRBJ1-5
v_gene: TRBV11-2
d_gene: .
CDR3aa: CASSLDPGGNQPQHF
CDR3nt: TGTGCCAGCAGCTTAGACCCAGGGGGCAATCAGCCCCAGCATTTT

abundance: .
j_gene: TRBJ1-1
v_gene: TRBV27
d_gene: .
CDR3aa: CASSLSRTPMNTEAFF
CDR3nt: TGTGCCAGCAGTTTGTCTCGGACACCCATGAACACTGAAGCTTTCTTT

abundance: few
j_gene: TRBJ2-7
v_gene: TRBV20-1
d_gene: .
CDR3aa: CSARGREGHFYEQYF
CDR3nt: TGCAGTGCTAGAGGGCGTGAAGGTCACTTCTACGAGCAGTACTTC

abundance: .
j_gene: TRBJ2-1
v_gene: TRBV11-3
d_gene: TRBD1
CDR3aa: CASSLRDRGSFFPNEQFF
CDR3nt: TGTGCCAGCAGCTTACGAGACAGGGGGTCTTTTTTCCCCAATGAGCAGTTCTTC

abundance: .
j_gene: TRBJ2-7
v_gene: TRBV5-1
d_gene: .
CDR3aa: CASSSRQTPLSYEQYF
CDR3nt: TGCGCCAGCAGCTCACGACAGACTCCCCTATCATACGAGCAGTACTTC

abundance: many
j_gene: TRBJ2-7
v_gene: TRBV5-1
d_gene: TRBD1
CDR3aa: CASSSIPGQGSYEQYF
CDR3nt: TGCGCCAGCAGCTCTATTCCGGGACAGGGTTCCTACGAGCAGTACTTC

abundance: .
j_gene: TRBJ2-7
v_gene: TRBV7-9
d_gene: .
CDR3aa: CASSLSGSPSYEQYF
CDR3nt: TGTGCCAGCAGCTTATCCGGCTCGCCTTCATACGAGCAGTACTTC

abundance: .
j_gene: TRBJ2-7
v_gene: TRBV18
d_gene: .
CDR3aa: CASSPDDEQYF
CDR3nt: TGTGCCAGCTCACCAGACGACGAGCAGTACTTC

abundance: few
j_gene: TRBJ2-1
v_gene: TRBV5-1
d_gene: .
CDR3aa: CASAPSRQNYNEQFF
CDR3nt: TGCGCCAGCGCCCCCAGCCGGCAGAACTACAATGAGCAGTTCTTC